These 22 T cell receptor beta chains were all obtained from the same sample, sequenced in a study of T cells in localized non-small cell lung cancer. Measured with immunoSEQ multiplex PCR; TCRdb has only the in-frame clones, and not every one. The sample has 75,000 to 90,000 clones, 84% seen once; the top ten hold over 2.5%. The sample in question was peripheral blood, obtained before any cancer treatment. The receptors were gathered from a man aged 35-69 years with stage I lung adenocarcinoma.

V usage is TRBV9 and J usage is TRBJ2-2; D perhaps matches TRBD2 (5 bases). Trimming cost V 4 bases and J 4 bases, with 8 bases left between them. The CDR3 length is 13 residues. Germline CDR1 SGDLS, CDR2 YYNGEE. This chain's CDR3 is CASSYEGTGELFF. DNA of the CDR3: TGTGCCAGCAGCTACGAGGGCACCGGGGAGCTGTTTTTT.

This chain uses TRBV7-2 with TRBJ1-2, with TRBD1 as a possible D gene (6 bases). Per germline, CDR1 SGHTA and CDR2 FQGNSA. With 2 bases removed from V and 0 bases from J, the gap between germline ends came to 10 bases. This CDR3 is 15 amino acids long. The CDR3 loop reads CASSLSGGPNYGYTF. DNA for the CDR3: TGTGCCAGCAGCTTAAGCGGGGGCCCTAACTATGGCTACACCTTC.

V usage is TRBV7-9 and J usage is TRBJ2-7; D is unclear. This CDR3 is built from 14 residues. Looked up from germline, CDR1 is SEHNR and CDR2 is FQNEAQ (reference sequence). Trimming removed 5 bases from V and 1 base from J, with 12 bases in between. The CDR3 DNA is TGTGCCAGCAGCCCTAAATACAGTTCCTACGAGCAGTACTTC. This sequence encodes CASSPKYSSYEQYF.

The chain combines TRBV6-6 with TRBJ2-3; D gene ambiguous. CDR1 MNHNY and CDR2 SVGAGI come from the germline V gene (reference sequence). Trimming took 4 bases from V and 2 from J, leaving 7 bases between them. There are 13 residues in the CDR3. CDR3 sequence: CASSLQITDTQYF. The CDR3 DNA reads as TGTGCCAGCAGTTTGCAGATCACAGATACGCAGTATTTT.

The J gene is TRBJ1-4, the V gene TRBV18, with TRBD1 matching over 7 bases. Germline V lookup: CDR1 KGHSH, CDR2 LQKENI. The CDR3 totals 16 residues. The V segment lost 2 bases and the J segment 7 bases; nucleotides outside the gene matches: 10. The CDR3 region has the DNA TGTGCCAGCTCACCAATCCCCACAGGGGTGGGTGAAAAACTGTTTTTT. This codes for CASSPIPTGVGEKLFF.

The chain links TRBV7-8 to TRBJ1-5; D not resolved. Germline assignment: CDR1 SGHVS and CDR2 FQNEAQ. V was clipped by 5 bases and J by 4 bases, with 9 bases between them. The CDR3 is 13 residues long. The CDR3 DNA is TGTGCCAGCAGCACCAGCAGGAATCAGCCCCAGCATTTT. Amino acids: CASSTSRNQPQHF.

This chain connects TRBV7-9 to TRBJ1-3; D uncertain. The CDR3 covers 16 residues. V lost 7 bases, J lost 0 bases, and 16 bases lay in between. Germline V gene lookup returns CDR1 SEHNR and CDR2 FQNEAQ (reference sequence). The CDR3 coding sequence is TGTGCCAGCATCGCCCCCGGTCCACACTCTGGAAACACCATATATTTT. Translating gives CASIAPGPHSGNTIYF.

The CDR3 nucleotides are TGTGCCAGCAGCGCCTCCAACACCGGGGAGCTGTTTTTT. It codes for CASSASNTGELFF. The chain is built from TRBV9 and TRBJ2-2; D remains ambiguous. Germline CDR1 is SGDLS and CDR2 is YYNGEE. Between the trimmed V and J ends, which lost 3 bases and 2 bases, there was a span of 5 bases. CDR3 size: 13 residues.

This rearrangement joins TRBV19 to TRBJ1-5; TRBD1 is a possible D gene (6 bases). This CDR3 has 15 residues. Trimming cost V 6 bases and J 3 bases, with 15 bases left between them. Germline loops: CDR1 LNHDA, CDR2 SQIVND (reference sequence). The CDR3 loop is CASSGQSIDNQPQHF. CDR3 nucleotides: TGTGCCAGTAGCGGACAGAGTATTGACAATCAGCCCCAGCATTTT.

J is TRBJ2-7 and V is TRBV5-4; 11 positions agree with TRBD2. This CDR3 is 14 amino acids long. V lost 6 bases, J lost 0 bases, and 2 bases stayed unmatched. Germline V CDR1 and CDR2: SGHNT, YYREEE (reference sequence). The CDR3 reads CASTGTSGSYEQYF. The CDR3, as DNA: TGTGCCAGCACCGGGACTAGCGGCTCCTACGAGCAGTACTTC.

The CDR3 nucleotides are TGTGCCAGCAGTGAATCTGGGGTGGGCTATGGCTACACCTTC. Its translation is CASSESGVGYGYTF. The V call is TRBV25-1, the J call TRBJ1-2; D gene uncertain. Germline assignment: CDR1 MGHDK and CDR2 SYGVNS. The CDR3 runs to 14 residues. V shed 1 base and J shed 4 bases, with 10 bases lying between them.

This CDR3 is CASSQGQQFYGYTF. The CDR3 nucleotides read TGTGCCAGTAGTCAGGGACAGCAATTCTATGGCTACACCTTC. The V call is TRBV19, the J call TRBJ1-2; 7 bases match TRBD1. The CDR3 contains 14 residues. V trimming: 5 bases; J trimming: 4 bases; junction bases outside the gene matches: 7. Germline assignment: CDR1 LNHDA and CDR2 SQIVND (reference sequence).

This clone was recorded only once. The CDR3, as DNA: TGTGCTAGTGGTTCCCTTGTCCGGGGTTGGCACGAGCAGTACTTC. Its translation: CASGSLVRGWHEQYF. This chain uses TRBV12-5 with TRBJ2-7, with a weak D call TRBD2 (5 bases). The CDR3 loop spans 15 amino acids. Germline loops: CDR1 LGHNT, CDR2 FRNRAP. The V end lost 4 bases, the J end lost 5 bases, and 18 bases lay between the germline ends.

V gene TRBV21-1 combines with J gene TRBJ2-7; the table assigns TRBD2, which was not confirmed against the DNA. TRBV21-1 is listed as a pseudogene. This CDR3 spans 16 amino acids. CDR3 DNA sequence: TGTGCCAGCAGCAAAGTGGTAGGAGACTTAAACTACGAGCAGTACTTC. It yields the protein CASSKVVGDLNYEQYF.

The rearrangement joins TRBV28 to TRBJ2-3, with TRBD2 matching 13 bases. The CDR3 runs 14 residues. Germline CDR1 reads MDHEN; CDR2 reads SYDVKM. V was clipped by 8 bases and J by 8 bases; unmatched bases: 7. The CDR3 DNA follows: TGTGCCAGCCGACCGGGACTAGCGGGAACTACGCAGTATTTT. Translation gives CASRPGLAGTTQYF.

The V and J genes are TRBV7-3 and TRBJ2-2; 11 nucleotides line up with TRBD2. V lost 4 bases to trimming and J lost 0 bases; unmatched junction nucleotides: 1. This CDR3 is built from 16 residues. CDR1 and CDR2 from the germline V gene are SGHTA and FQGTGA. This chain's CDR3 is CASSSSGRSNTGELFF. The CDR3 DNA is TGTGCCAGCAGCTCTAGCGGGAGGTCGAACACCGGGGAGCTGTTTTTT.

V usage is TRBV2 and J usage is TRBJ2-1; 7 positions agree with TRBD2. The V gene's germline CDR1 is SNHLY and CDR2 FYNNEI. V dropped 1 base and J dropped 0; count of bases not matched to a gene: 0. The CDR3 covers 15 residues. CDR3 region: CASSEERGSYNEQFF. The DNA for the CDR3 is TGTGCCAGCAGTGAAGAGCGGGGCTCCTACAATGAGCAGTTCTTC.

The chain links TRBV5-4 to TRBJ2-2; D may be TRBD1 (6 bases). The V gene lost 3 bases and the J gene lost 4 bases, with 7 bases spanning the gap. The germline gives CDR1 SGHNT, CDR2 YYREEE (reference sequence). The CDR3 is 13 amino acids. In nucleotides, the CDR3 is TGTGCCAGCAGCTCCAGGGGCACCGGGGAGCTGTTTTTT. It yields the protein CASSSRGTGELFF. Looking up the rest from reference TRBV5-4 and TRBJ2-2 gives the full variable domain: ETGVTQSPTHLIKTRGQQVTLRCSSQSGHNTVSWYQQALGQGPQFIFQYYREEENGRGNFPPRFSGLQFPNYSSELNVNALELDDSALYLCASSSRGTGELFFGEGSRLTVL.

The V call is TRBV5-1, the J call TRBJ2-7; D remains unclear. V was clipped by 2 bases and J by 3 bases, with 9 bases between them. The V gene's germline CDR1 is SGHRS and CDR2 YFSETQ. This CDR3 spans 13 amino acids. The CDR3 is CASSFGGYYEQYF. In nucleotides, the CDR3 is TGCGCCAGCAGCTTTGGCGGTTACTACGAGCAGTACTTC.

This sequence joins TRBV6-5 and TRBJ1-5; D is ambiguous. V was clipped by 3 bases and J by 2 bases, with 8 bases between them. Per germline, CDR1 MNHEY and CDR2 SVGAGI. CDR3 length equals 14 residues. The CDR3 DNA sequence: TGTGCCAGCAGTTATTCCGGGGGCAATCAGCCCCAGCATTTT. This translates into CASSYSGGNQPQHF.

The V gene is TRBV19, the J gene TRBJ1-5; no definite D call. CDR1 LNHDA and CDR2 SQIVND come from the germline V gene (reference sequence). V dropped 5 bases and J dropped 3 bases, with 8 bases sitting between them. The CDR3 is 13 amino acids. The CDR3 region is CASSEQINQPQHF. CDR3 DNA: TGTGCCAGTAGTGAACAGATCAATCAGCCCCAGCATTTT. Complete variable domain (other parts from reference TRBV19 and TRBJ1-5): DGGITQSPKYLFRKEGQNVTLSCEQNLNHDAMYWYRQDPGQGLRLIYYSQIVNDFQKGDIAEGYSVSREKKESFPLTVTSAQKNPTAFYLCASSEQINQPQHFGDGTRLSIL.

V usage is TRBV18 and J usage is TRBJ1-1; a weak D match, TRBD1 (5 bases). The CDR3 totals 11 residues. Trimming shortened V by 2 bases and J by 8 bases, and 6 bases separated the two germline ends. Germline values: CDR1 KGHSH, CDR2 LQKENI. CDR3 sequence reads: CASSPGQEAFF. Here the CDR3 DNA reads TGTGCCAGCTCACCAGGACAAGAAGCTTTCTTT.